These 10 T cell receptor beta chains were all obtained from the same sample, sequenced in a study of shared T cell receptors in the human thymus. Assay used: immunoSEQ multiplex PCR; TCRdb lists only in-frame clones, some missing. Seen here are hundreds of thousands of clones, around 82% observed once, and the top ten hold about 0.013%. These data were likewise used in another study, on human thymus T cells.

Sequencing was carried out using thymocytes. The receptors were gathered from a boy in the first two years of life with a congenital heart defect.

This chain joins TRBV27 and TRBJ2-2; 11 bases align to TRBD2. The length of the CDR3 is 16 residues. Germline V gene sequence: CDR1 MNHEY, CDR2 SMNVEV (reference sequence). Unmatched junction bases numbered 3, after V lost 5 bases and J lost 1 base. CDR3 coding DNA: TGTGCCAGCAGTCTAGGACTAGCGGGGAACACCGGGGAGCTGTTTTTT. Its translation: CASSLGLAGNTGELFF.

The CDR3 sequence is CASSEMVGTSGKGEQFF. For the CDR3, the DNA is TGTGCCAGCAGTGAAATGGTCGGGACTAGCGGGAAGGGTGAGCAGTTCTTC. The chain couples TRBV2 to TRBJ2-1; 13 nucleotides match TRBD2. The CDR3 is made up of 17 amino acids. CDR1 is SNHLY and CDR2 is FYNNEI in the germline V gene. J gave up 9 bases and V 2 bases, and 10 bases lay outside the gene matches.

In regard to this clone: Different DNA sequences within this sample yield the same CDR3. This chain links TRBV6-5 with TRBJ2-7, with 13 bases lining up with TRBD2. J was trimmed by 4 bases and V by 5 bases; bases with no gene match: 5. The germline gives CDR1 MNHEY, CDR2 SVGAGI. This CDR3 has 15 amino acids. CDR3 in DNA: TGTGCCAGCAGTCGACGGACTAGCGGGAGTTACGAGCAGTACTTC. Translated, it gives CASSRRTSGSYEQYF.

The chain employs TRBV4-3 and TRBJ2-3; D not certain. This CDR3 spans 15 amino acids. Trimming took off 0 bases at V and 3 bases at J, with 10 bases between the two ends. CDR1 and CDR2 from the germline V gene are LGHNA and YSLEER. The DNA for the CDR3 is TGCGCCAGCAGCCAAGATAGCTCCCTAACAGATACGCAGTATTTT. Amino acids: CASSQDSSLTDTQYF.

The table lists this clone with a count of one. The chain uses TRBV29-1 and TRBJ2-7; TRBD2 aligns across 8 bases. Looked up from germline, CDR1 is SQVTM and CDR2 is ANQGSEA. This CDR3 has 15 residues. Unmatched junction bases numbered 13, after V lost 4 bases and J lost 5 bases. The CDR3 DNA reads as TGCAGCGTTGGGGCCGCCAGCGGGAGCATCCACGAGCAGTACTTC. Residues: CSVGAASGSIHEQYF.

This clone was observed a few times. The CDR3 DNA reads TGTGCCAGCAGCTTATCCGGGAGGTACTACACAGATACGCAGTATTTT. Encoded protein: CASSLSGRYYTDTQYF. The chain joins TRBV7-9 to TRBJ2-3, with 7 bases identical to TRBD2. This CDR3 comprises 16 residues. The germline V gene has CDR1 SEHNR and CDR2 FQNEAQ (reference sequence). V was pared by 2 bases and J by 2 bases, with 7 bases of the junction left unmatched.

The chain is built from TRBV5-4 and TRBJ2-4; 7 bases are a match to TRBD1. Germline assignment: CDR1 SGHNT and CDR2 YYREEE (reference sequence). V was pared by 3 bases and J by 1 base, with 16 bases of the junction left unmatched. The CDR3 totals 19 residues. CDR3 region: CASSSRGRGQFLAKNIQYF. CDR3 nucleotide sequence: TGTGCCAGCAGCTCCCGGGGAAGGGGGCAGTTCTTGGCCAAAAACATTCAGTACTTC.

Notes on this clone: Other DNA sequences of this sample code for an identical CDR3. The chain couples TRBV25-1 to TRBJ1-1; TRBD1 is a possible D gene (5 bases). The CDR3 extends over 15 amino acids. Germline V gene lookup returns CDR1 MGHDK and CDR2 SYGVNS. Trimming pared 4 bases from V and 2 bases from J, leaving 14 bases between. This CDR3 reads CASSVGGVSNTEAFF. The CDR3 region has the DNA TGTGCCAGCAGTGTTGGAGGGGTGAGTAACACTGAAGCTTTCTTT.

The chain employs TRBV7-9 and TRBJ2-7, with D unclear. V lost 3 bases and J lost 6, with 12 bases in between. Germline CDR1 and CDR2: SEHNR and FQNEAQ (reference sequence). This CDR3 contains 13 residues. The CDR3 region is CASSLNVRSEQYF. Here the CDR3 DNA reads TGTGCCAGCAGCTTGAACGTTCGGTCCGAGCAGTACTTC.

The chain joins TRBV4-3 to TRBJ1-2; 8 bases are a match to TRBD1. This CDR3 contains 17 residues. The J segment lost 8 bases and the V segment lost 0 bases, leaving 14 bases of the junction unmatched. The germline CDR1 and CDR2 sequences are LGHNA and YSLEER. DNA for the CDR3: TGCGCCAGCAGCCAAGATGAACAAGGAGGACAGGGAAACGGCTACACCTTC. It is translated as CASSQDEQGGQGNGYTF.